This TCR beta chain was identified in a study of PD-1 blockade in classical Hodgkin lymphoma. Relapses following autologous stem cell transplantation were seen in all patients, with brentuximab vedotin exposure varying. The CDR3 is 15 residues long. Germline values: CDR1 SQVTM, CDR2 ANQGSEA. Trimming stripped 1 base from V and 0 bases from J, with 10 bases between. For this clone: Its antigen is as yet unknown.

Regarding the study as a whole: Partial responders and progressors had significantly lower baseline TCR diversity. Baseline TCR diversity was reportedly lower in newly diagnosed patients than in healthy donors. It was reported as lower still in relapsed/refractory patients.

Data came from immunoSEQ multiplex PCR; TCRdb stores just in-frame clones and leaves some out. The sample carries roughly 81,000 clones, nearly 95% recorded once. The chain recombines TRBV29-1 with TRBJ2-1; no clear D gene. This sequence originates from a human donor with classical Hodgkin lymphoma. Here the sequenced sample was peripheral blood mononuclear cells (PBMCs), taken before the second cycle of nivolumab. The CDR3 DNA sequence: TGCAGCGTTGAAGTTGGGTCGAGCTCCTACAATGAGCAGTTCTTC. It yields the protein CSVEVGSSSYNEQFF.